Following are 7 T cell receptor beta chains from one sample sequenced in a study of monozygotic twins with cystic fibrosis. Sequencing used immunoSEQ multiplex PCR; TCRdb keeps in-frame clones, though not all of them. The table shows around 35,000 clones, with around 82% occurring only once. The sample comprised blood. These receptors were taken from a girl aged 2-10 years with cystic fibrosis.

This chain links TRBV5-4 with TRBJ1-5, with unresolved D. V was shortened by 9 bases and J by 3 bases, with 13 bases between the two germline ends. Germline CDR1 is SGHNT and CDR2 is YYREEE (reference sequence). There are 13 residues in the CDR3. CDR3 in amino acids: CAMRTDLNQPQHF. CDR3 nucleotide sequence: TGTGCCATGCGGACCGACCTCAATCAGCCCCAGCATTTT.

The chain combines TRBV9 with TRBJ1-2; TRBD1 matches at 9 bases. CDR1 SGDLS and CDR2 YYNGEE come from the germline V gene. V shed 3 bases, J shed 0 bases, and the junction held 6 bases outside the gene matches. This CDR3 is 16 amino acids long. For the CDR3, the DNA is TGTGCCAGCAGCGCTGGGACAGGGTTTACTAACTATGGCTACACCTTC. Translating gives CASSAGTGFTNYGYTF. Full variable domain (remainder filled in from reference TRBV9 and TRBJ1-2): DSGVTQTPKHLITATGQRVTLRCSPRSGDLSVYWYQQSLDQGLQFLIQYYNGEERAKGNILERFSAQQFPDLHSELNLSSLELGDSALYFCASSAGTGFTNYGYTFGSGTRLTVV.

The chain employs TRBV2 and TRBJ1-2; 7 bases are shared with TRBD1. Germline lookup yields CDR1 SNHLY and CDR2 FYNNEI. V was clipped by 3 bases and J by 7 bases; unmatched bases: 17. The CDR3 covers 17 residues. The CDR3 sequence: CASSDNPFRQGRRGYTF. The CDR3 nucleotides read TGTGCCAGCAGTGACAATCCTTTTCGACAGGGCAGACGTGGCTACACCTTC.

This chain joins TRBV7-8 and TRBJ2-7; D gene ambiguous. In germline, CDR1 is SGHVS, CDR2 FQNEAQ. This CDR3 is built from 15 residues. V shed 3 bases and J shed 5 bases, with 17 bases lying between them. CDR3: CASSLPPSWANEQYF. CDR3 sequence (DNA): TGTGCCAGCAGCTTGCCCCCTTCGTGGGCAAACGAGCAGTACTTC.

The chain uses TRBV5-1 and TRBJ1-1, with a tentative D call TRBD1 (6 bases). V was pared by 0 bases and J by 1 base, with 10 bases between. CDR1 is SGHRS, CDR2 YFSETQ, per germline. The CDR3 runs to 15 residues. CDR3 sequence (DNA): TGCGCCAGCAGCTTGGCGGGGACAAAGAACACTGAAGCTTTCTTT. It codes for CASSLAGTKNTEAFF.

The chain joins TRBV7-2 to TRBJ1-5; 8 nucleotides align to TRBD1. This CDR3 is 14 amino acids long. From germline, CDR1 is SGHTA and CDR2 FQGNSA. Trimming took 5 bases from V and 6 from J; bases not matched to a gene: 6. In DNA, the CDR3 is TGTGCCAGCAGCCTGGGACAGGAACGTCAGCCCCAGCATTTT. Protein sequence: CASSLGQERQPQHF.

V gene TRBV4-2 combines with J gene TRBJ2-1; 11 bases map to TRBD1. Germline-derived CDR1 and CDR2 are LGHNA and YNFKEQ. The CDR3 loop spans 17 amino acids. V lost 4 bases, J lost 0 bases, and 5 bases stayed unmatched. CDR3 sequence reads: CASSPLGTGGSYNEQFF. Here the CDR3 DNA reads TGTGCCAGCAGCCCCCTGGGGACAGGGGGCTCCTACAATGAGCAGTTCTTC.